This T cell receptor (beta chain) was sequenced for a study of T cell repertoires in cytomegalovirus infection. The CDR3 consists of 17 residues. The germline gives CDR1 SGHVS, CDR2 FNYEAQ. With 5 bases clipped from V and 4 bases from J, the junction kept 12 bases outside the gene matches. TCRdb re-called the reads through MiXCR, storing one row per CDR3 protein. The sample holds a few hundred thousand distinct CDR3 sequences, 9.5% seen once. There are a few counts of this clonotype. This receptor was identified in a human donor in good health (CMV status not recorded). Some clones in this sample may be carry-over from other donors' samples. This sequence joins TRBV7-6 and TRBJ2-3, with 10 nucleotides matching TRBD2. Sequencing input: PBMCs. CDR3 sequence: CASSKREGPRRADTQYF. As DNA, the CDR3 is TGTGCCAGCAGCAAGCGGGAGGGCCCTCGACGTGCAGATACGCAGTATTTT.